This TCR beta chain was sequenced in a study of neoadjuvant anti-PD-1 for oral cavity cancer. Clones were sequenced by immunoSEQ multiplex PCR, and TCRdb holds only the in-frame ones, with some missing. The sample gives approximately 13,000 clones, around 70% of which show up once; approximately 2.3% is in the top ten. Time point meaning: after neoadjuvant nivolumab, at surgical resection. Germline CDR1 is SQVTM and CDR2 is ANQGSEA. The V end was cut by 6 bases, the J end by 0 bases, with 17 bases between. There are 15 residues in the CDR3. This clone came up a few times. This chain joins TRBV29-1 and TRBJ1-1; no clear D. The source material was PBMCs, sampled after nivolumab (anti-PD-1) treatment. The clonotype originates from a person aged 35-79 years with oral cavity squamous cell carcinoma. CDR3 DNA: TGCAGCGTCCAGAGGTTCATTACTATGAACACTGAAGCTTTCTTT. Translated: CSVQRFITMNTEAFF. The full variable domain, its missing parts supplied by reference TRBV29-1 and TRBJ1-1, is SAVISQKPSRDICQRGTSLTIQCQVDSQVTMMFWYRQQPGQSLTLIATANQGSEATYESGFVIDKFPISRPNLTFSTLTVSNMSPEDSSIYLCSVQRFITMNTEAFFGQGTRLTVV.